Presented here are 20 T cell receptor beta chains from one specimen sequenced in a study of human T cells and chemical hapten exposure. Time point: patch test 3, about 24 weeks after DPC sensitization. The treatment is: therapeutic diphenylcyclopropenone sensitization with weekly scalp DPC. TCRdb reprocessed the RACE reads via MiXCR and lists one record per CDR3 protein. The table shows some 90,000 distinct CDR3 sequences, with about a tenth occurring only once. This material consisted of whole blood, taken in connection with sensitization to the hapten diphenylcyclopropenone (DPC). These receptors were taken from a woman aged 25 to 39 with alopecia areata. Some clones in this sample may be carry-over from other donors' samples.

This clonotype was observed many times. V gene TRBV7-3 combines with J gene TRBJ2-1; the D gene is possibly TRBD2 (5 bases). CDR1 and CDR2 (germline): SGHTA, FQGTGA. Trimming took off 5 bases at V and 8 bases at J, with 19 bases between the two ends. CDR3 length equals 15 residues. The CDR3 loop is CASSLGRVGGDEQFF. The CDR3 region has the DNA TGTGCCAGCAGCCTAGGCCGAGTCGGAGGCGATGAGCAGTTCTTC.

The table lists this clonotype with many counts. J is TRBJ2-7 and V is TRBV6-2 or TRBV6-3; no definite D call. This CDR3 has 11 residues. Germline CDR1 and CDR2: MNHEY and SVGEGT. V was trimmed by 7 bases and J by 6 bases, leaving 10 bases between them. CDR3 nucleotides: TGTGCCAGCAATTTCGGCGGCGAGCAGTACTTC. Protein product: CASNFGGEQYF.

This clonotype came up many times. This chain connects TRBV12-3 or TRBV12-4 to TRBJ2-7, with D possibly being TRBD2 (6 bases). Trimming took 2 bases from V and 3 from J, leaving 14 bases between them. This CDR3 spans 15 amino acids. This CDR3 is CASSLRGLTNYEQYF. In DNA, the CDR3 is TGTGCCAGCAGTTTACGGGGACTGACTAACTACGAGCAGTACTTC.

This clonotype was observed many times. The CDR3 nucleotides read TGTGCCAGCAGATTGGCGTTCTCTGGGGCCAACGTCCTGACTTTC. Protein sequence: CASRLAFSGANVLTF. The V and J genes are TRBV6-5 and TRBJ2-6; D not resolved. Germline V gene sequence: CDR1 MNHEY, CDR2 SVGAGI. This CDR3 contains 15 residues. Trimming cost V 6 bases and J 0 bases, with 9 bases left between them.

In the case of this clonotype: This clone may be a read error of a much larger clone one base away. This chain links TRBV6-4 with TRBJ1-4, with 8 bases lining up with TRBD1. The CDR3 is 17 residues long. CDR1 is MRHNA, CDR2 SNTAGT, per germline. V was pared by 4 bases and J by 4 bases, with 11 bases of the junction left unmatched. The CDR3 sequence is CASSGGGRGRSNEKLFF. The CDR3 DNA reads as TGTGCCAGCAGTGGCGGAGGCAGGGGGCGCAGTAATGAAAAACTGTTTTTT.

The chain carries TRBV7-2 and TRBJ1-1; 7 nucleotides line up with TRBD1. V gave up 6 bases and J gave up 0 bases; unmatched junction bases: 7. This CDR3 has 15 amino acids. Germline V gene sequence: CDR1 SGHTA, CDR2 FQGNSA. The DNA of the CDR3 is TGTGCCAGCAGGGGAGGGGGCGTACTGAACACTGAAGCTTTCTTT. Protein product: CASRGGGVLNTEAFF.

This clonotype was counted at least ten times. This chain joins TRBV5-4 and TRBJ1-6; D is uncertain. V lost 1 base, J lost 2 bases, and 7 bases lay in between. This CDR3 comprises 15 residues. Germline V gives CDR1 SGHNT, CDR2 YYREEE (reference sequence). As DNA, the CDR3 is TGTGCCAGCAGCTTGCGGGAAACCTATAATTCACCCCTCCACTTT. Protein: CASSLRETYNSPLHF. Together with reference TRBV5-4 and TRBJ1-6, the CDR3 gives the full variable domain: ETGVTQSPTHLIKTRGQQVTLRCSSQSGHNTVSWYQQALGQGPQFIFQYYREEENGRGNFPPRFSGLQFPNYSSELNVNALELDDSALYLCASSLRETYNSPLHFGNGTRLTVT.

The V gene is TRBV28, the J gene TRBJ1-1; the D gene is possibly TRBD1 (5 bases). The CDR3 covers 13 residues. Trimming took 5 bases from V and 6 from J, leaving 13 bases between them. Germline V CDR1 and CDR2: MDHEN, SYDVKM. CDR3 bases: TGTGCCAGCAGTCTAAGCAGGGATTCTGAAGCTTTCTTT. This codes for CASSLSRDSEAFF.

This rearrangement joins TRBV10-3 to TRBJ2-3; a weak D match, TRBD2 (6 bases). The germline CDR1 and CDR2 sequences are ENHRY and SYGVKD. Trimming left V 6 bases short and J 1 base short, with 11 bases between. The CDR3 runs 14 residues. In nucleotides, the CDR3 is TGTGCCATCAGGGAAGCGGGCCGCACAGATACGCAGTATTTT. Protein product: CAIREAGRTDTQYF.

The CDR3 coding sequence is TGCAGTGCTAGCGCTGGGGAGAGAGGCTACACCTTC. This encodes CSASAGERGYTF. This sequence joins TRBV20-1 and TRBJ1-2; D not resolved. Per the germline V gene, CDR1 is DFQATT and CDR2 is SNEGSKA (reference sequence). The CDR3 spans 12 residues. Trimming pared 3 bases from V and 8 bases from J, leaving 13 bases between.

This clonotype came up a few times. This chain links TRBV6-2 or TRBV6-3 with TRBJ2-7, with D hard to call. The germline gives CDR1 MNHEY, CDR2 SVGEGT. This CDR3 comprises 13 residues. V was trimmed by 3 bases and J by 4 bases, leaving 10 bases between them. The DNA for the CDR3 is TGTGCCAGCAGTTATTTTGGTTTGTACGAGCAGTACTTC. It translates to CASSYFGLYEQYF.

V is TRBV3-1 and J is TRBJ1-2; 10 nucleotides line up with TRBD1. Germline V gives CDR1 LGHDT, CDR2 YNNKEL (reference sequence). CDR3 length equals 14 residues. J was trimmed by 7 bases and V by 3 bases; bases with no gene match: 5. The CDR3 region is CASSHVGQGLGYTF. The DNA of the CDR3 is TGTGCCAGCAGCCACGTGGGACAGGGGCTTGGCTACACCTTC.

This clonotype came up many times. This chain uses TRBV14 with TRBJ2-2, with 8 bases identical to TRBD1. Germline CDR1 is SGHDN and CDR2 is FVKESK. The ends lost 4 bases at V and 4 bases at J; junction bases unmatched: 5. The CDR3 covers 15 residues. The CDR3 DNA reads TGTGCCAGCAGCCCGGGACAGGAGCTCACCGGGGAGCTGTTTTTT. Translated: CASSPGQELTGELFF.

This clonotype was seen just once. This may come from a read error, since a much larger clone is one base off. In this CDR3 the conserved last residue, phenylalanine or tryptophan, is missing, so a read error is likely. This chain connects TRBV7-3 to TRBJ2-7; a possible D gene is TRBD2 (6 bases). V was pared by 5 bases and J by 3 bases, with 11 bases between. Per germline, CDR1 SGHTA and CDR2 FQGTGA. There are 13 residues in the CDR3. The CDR3 DNA follows: TGTGCCAGCAGCCGGGACGGGGGCTACGAGCAGTACTCC. Amino acids: CASSRDGGYEQYS.

This clonotype was seen at least ten times. The chain combines TRBV24-1 with TRBJ1-2; unclear D gene. The CDR3 sequence is 11 residues long. Per the germline V gene, CDR1 is KGHDR and CDR2 is SFDVKD. The germline V and J ends were trimmed by 5 bases and 9 bases, with 9 bases remaining between them. In DNA form, the CDR3 reads TGTGCCACCAGTGTGCAGAATCGCTACACCTTC. It encodes CATSVQNRYTF.

This clonotype was seen at least ten times. This chain connects TRBV10-3 to TRBJ2-7; 12 nucleotides align to TRBD2. The germline V gene encodes CDR1 ENHRY and CDR2 SYGVKD. The CDR3 is made up of 15 amino acids. V shed 4 bases and J 3 bases; nucleotides not matched to a gene: 4. CDR3 DNA: TGTGCCATCAGTGGGACTAGCGGGAAGAACTACGAGCAGTACTTC. This codes for CAISGTSGKNYEQYF.

The chain uses TRBV29-1 and TRBJ1-4; D is ambiguous. Germline CDR1 is SQVTM and CDR2 is ANQGSEA. V dropped 0 bases and J dropped 4 bases, with 6 bases sitting between them. This CDR3 contains 13 residues. The CDR3 is CSVEDKINEKLFF. CDR3 sequence (DNA): TGCAGCGTTGAAGATAAGATTAATGAAAAACTGTTTTTT. Filled out from reference TRBV29-1 and TRBJ1-4, the complete variable domain reads SAVISQKPSRDICQRGTSLTIQCQVDSQVTMMFWYRQQPGQSLTLIATANQGSEATYESGFVIDKFPISRPNLTFSTLTVSNMSPEDSSIYLCSVEDKINEKLFFGSGTQLSVL.

This clonotype was detected only a few times. The V gene is TRBV10-1, the J gene TRBJ2-3; D is possibly TRBD1 or TRBD2 (5 bases each). The V end lost 2 bases, the J end lost 4 bases, and 7 bases lay between the germline ends. Germline V gene sequence: CDR1 WNHNN, CDR2 SYGVQD (reference sequence). The length of the CDR3 is 13 residues. The CDR3 reads CASSERGPDTQYF. In DNA, the CDR3 is TGCGCCAGCAGTGAGCGGGGCCCAGATACGCAGTATTTT.

This clonotype occurred many times. The chain is built from TRBV7-9 and TRBJ1-2, with D possibly TRBD1 on 5 matching bases. There are 14 residues in the CDR3. Deletions cut 5 bases from V and 4 bases from J, with 14 bases between. Germline CDR1 is SEHNR and CDR2 is FQNEAQ (reference sequence). The CDR3 sequence is CASSQPGTGYGYTF. Here the CDR3 DNA reads TGTGCCAGCAGCCAGCCGGGGACCGGCTATGGCTACACCTTC. The whole variable domain, remainder taken from reference TRBV7-9 and TRBJ1-2, is DTGVSQNPRHKITKRGQNVTFRCDPISEHNRLYWYRQTLGQGPEFLTYFQNEAQLEKSRLLSDRFSAERPKGSFSTLEIQRTEQGDSAMYLCASSQPGTGYGYTFGSGTRLTVV.

This clonotype was detected a few times. The J gene is TRBJ1-4, the V gene TRBV7-9; D is possibly TRBD1 (5 bases). The CDR3 runs 15 residues. The germline V and J ends were trimmed by 4 bases and 2 bases, with 11 bases remaining between them. Germline V lookup: CDR1 SEHNR, CDR2 FQNEAQ (reference sequence). CDR3 in DNA: TGTGCCAGCAGCTCTTGGGGCTCGACTAATGAAAAACTGTTTTTT. This encodes CASSSWGSTNEKLFF.